This T cell receptor (beta chain) was obtained from a study of cytomegalovirus exposure and HLA in healthy donors (dated by TCRdb to 2016 to 2017). Broadly, across the study: In an earlier analysis of fewer than 750 of the donors, 276 Gb of sequence data and roughly 100 million unique TCR beta sequences from approximately 180 million T cells were reported. Both class I and class II loci were covered by HLA typing, at four-digit resolution. Of the roughly 420 genotyped donors, 65% to 90% were placed in the genetic ancestry cluster associated with self-reported Caucasian donors. Alongside the repertoire data, information on donor age, sex, ethnicity and CMV serostatus was compiled. The study used immunosequencing to profile the T cell repertoires of 666 subjects and linked those repertoires to cytomegalovirus serostatus. A later genetic analysis took genome-wide SNP genotypes for about three fifths of the roughly 670 donors and used that subset as a discovery cohort. Five DR-DQ haplotypes were handled as single units for association and clustering because linkage in the cohort was strong. In a later analysis, previously published TCR beta repertoires from several hundred donors were re-analyzed and high-resolution HLA genotyping was added so that TCR occurrence patterns could be studied. Typing coverage differed by locus: A, B, C, DRB1 and DQB1 were typed in about 629-640 donors, DQA1 in 500 to 550, DPA1 in roughly 590, and DPB1 in approximately 450. Along with the 666-subject first cohort, a separate validation cohort of over 90 different subjects was used. An early release that covered 640 HLA-typed donors contained approximately 300 gigabases of sequencing data and tens of millions of unique TCR sequences. The study was designed to test whether signatures of past pathogen exposure could be identified by cataloging public T cell receptors. The later analysis used no new phenotypic data to find candidate immune exposures, relying instead on TCR beta sequences and their occurrence across donors. Among some 410 genotyped donors of the cohort, an average of 235,054 unique TCR beta nucleotide sequences were sequenced per donor, around a sixth of them non-productive. All discovery cohort repertoires had been generated using a single sequencing platform. In an earlier analysis of a few hundred of the donors, high-throughput TCR beta sequencing was used to judge whether each TCR beta V gene segment behaved as functional or pseudogenic. To predict cytomegalovirus infection status, the study brought together high-throughput TCR immunosequencing, statistical association of individual TCRs with disease status, and machine learning. General conclusions and limits of the study: Linkage disequilibrium might explain the correlated functional status among segregating V segments, but an unknown experimental factor could not be ruled out. A later analysis found that most CMV-associated TCR beta chains appeared HLA-restricted, with HLA associations seemingly driven largely by CMV exposure. In a later analysis, several top co-occurrence clusters were reported to appear linked to parvovirus B19, influenza, CMV and Epstein-Barr virus. In an earlier analysis of roughly 500 of the donors, most TCR beta V segments appeared in productive rearrangements about 87% or about 30% of the time, broadly matching IMGT annotations. A later genetic analysis reported fewer N-insertions in productive TCRs among donors in an Asian-associated ancestry cluster than the roughly 700-donor mean. In a later analysis, the rate of TCR association differed among HLA loci, with DRB1 alleles having the most associated TCRs and HLA-C alleles having the fewest. Across donors, most TCR sequences were observed very rarely, whereas some public TCRs were present in many individuals. A cluster of highly shared sequence variants was judged likely to represent a technical artifact of the sequencing pipeline. The study gave a list of 150 to 200 TCR beta chains associated with cytomegalovirus. Some IMGT-functional V segments, including TRBV6-2 and TRBV6-3, could not be told apart with the 87-base-pair reads, so those segments were excluded. The earlier analysis of about 600 of the donors excluded seventeen rarely observed V segments, including chromosome 9 orphons, because counts were too low. Strong co-occurrence of HLA alleles, especially DR and DQ, made assigning TCR associations to individual alleles difficult. This cohort had only TCR beta chains sequenced, and the lack of alpha or paired-chain data limited which features could be detected. A further reported finding was that TCR beta sequences accurately predicted the HLA-A and HLA-B alleles for most subjects in the first cohort. In both the original and validation cohorts, the classifier was reported to diagnose cytomegalovirus status with high specificity and sensitivity. In vitro tests confirmed that a few of the cytomegalovirus-associated TCR beta chains recognize cytomegalovirus antigens. Compared with equally common non-associated chains, HLA-associated TCR beta chains in a later analysis were more clonally expanded and had lower generation probabilities. In a later genetic analysis, a missense DCLRE1C variant was associated with V-gene and J-gene trimming of TCR beta chains, and the association was replicated in an independent cohort. In a later analysis, about 16,000 TCR beta sequences were associated with specific HLA alleles at a false discovery rate of 0.05. CMV serostatus was the only immune exposure information available for the cohort. Because some donors lacked HLA typing at each locus, the association tests relied only on the typed subset. The authors suggested that the approach could potentially be generalized to other disease states and immunological phenotypes. Sequencing depth was assumed to be roughly uniform across donors in the presence/absence analyses, though that assumption may not hold.

The germline V gene encodes CDR1 SGHTA and CDR2 FQGNSA. The CDR3 measures 17 amino acids from cysteine to phenylalanine. Of the read, only the CDR3 DNA is kept; its 51 bases are in frame from base 1. Trimming at the junction amounts to 1 base on V and 0 bases on J, and the germline ends lie 13 bases apart. The cohort comprised some 680 healthy bone marrow donors. At the time of sampling, every cohort member was nominally healthy, though immune exposures that went unrecorded were likely present. The donor was CMV seropositive and belonged to the group of about 290 seropositive cohort members. A peripheral blood sample was provided by each donor, and peripheral blood mononuclear cells were used for TCR beta sequencing. The Qiagen DNeasy Blood Extraction Kit was used to extract genomic DNA from the blood cell samples. On this clone: Which antigen it targets is not known. Base qualities are missing; no much larger clone stands one base away.

Libraries were built with the immunoSEQ multiplex PCR assay. A mixture of 60 forward primers for TCR Vbeta segments and 13 reverse primers for TCR Jbeta segments was used in the multiplex PCR. A multiplex PCR assay on genomic DNA amplified the CDR3 region of rearranged TCR beta genes. Amplified TCR beta libraries were sequenced as 87-base-pair reads on the Illumina HiSeq System. The authors processed their data as follows. In a later analysis, tens of millions of unique TCR beta chains were counted across the 500 to 850 repertoires, and roughly 11 million of these chains were shared by at least two donors. Raw reads were error-corrected and collapsed into unique sequences with a nearest-neighbor algorithm that merged closely related sequences to remove PCR and sequencing errors. To assign V, D and J gene segments, CDR3 sequences were aligned to IMGT reference sequences. For a sequence to be retained, a match of at least six nucleotides was required to both a V gene segment and a J gene segment. Rearrangements were classified as productive when the CDR3 lacked stop codons and remained in frame with V and J, and all other rearrangements were classified as non-productive. CDR3 was defined according to IMGT convention as the region running from the second conserved V-encoded cysteine to the conserved J-encoded phenylalanine. In an earlier analysis of around 540 of the donors, sequences lacking an unambiguous match to a single V gene segment were excluded. An earlier analysis of 500 to 700 of the donors classified V segments as functional when productive rearrangements were above 56.7% and as segregating when the standard deviation between donors was above 5%. To diagnose cytomegalovirus status from the catalog of TCR beta chain sequences, a statistical classification framework was built. V and J gene assignment, in a later analysis, came from comparing TCR nucleotide sequences with IMGT/GENE-DB human TR gene sequences. Using the TCRdist pipeline, a later analysis assigned CDR3 sequences along with most-parsimonious VDJ recombination scenarios. A later analysis defined each TCR beta chain by its CDR3 amino acid sequence plus V-gene family, and excluded reads lacking a unique V-gene family. To address suspected cross-contamination and a sequencing artifact, a later analysis removed several hundred highly shared, low-generation-probability nucleotide sequences. In a later analysis, a clonal expansion index was calculated for each public chain from normalized within-repertoire ranks of inferred template counts. Generation probabilities in a later analysis came from a VDJ recombination model fitted to out-of-frame rearrangements, and those results were checked against IGoR. A later analysis scored TCR-TCR, TCR-HLA and TCR-CMV co-occurrence with hypergeometric tests, applying a repertoire-size bias correction to TCR pairs. To estimate false discovery rates, a later analysis permuted the HLA or CMV assignments 20 times. In a later analysis, co-occurring TCRs were grouped with DBSCAN, and TCRdist sequence similarity was added when clustering was performed within HLA-allele-positive subsets. Co-occurrence clustering excluded repertoires with fewer than 30,000 or more than 120,000 public chains, plus five with anomalous nucleotide sharing. TCRdb mirrors the immuneACCESS table, restricted to in-frame sequences. Some clones are absent from its copies; in checked studies, under half trace to an unresolved V gene, and the reason for the others is unknown. The V and J calls and clone size come from that table; D and trimming were worked out from the DNA. This sample lists about 150,000 clones; about four fifths were detected once. The ten largest clones represent 1% of the sample.

What was sequenced was PBMCs. This chain is built from TRBV7-2 and TRBJ1-3; the D gene cannot be resolved reliably. This receptor was taken from a woman aged 50 to 65 in good health and CMV-seropositive. For the CDR3, the sequence is CASSLVGTALSGNTIYF. DNA sequence: TGTGCCAGCAGCTTAGTGGGCACAGCCCTCTCTGGAAACACCATATATTTT. This CDR3, with the reference TRBV7-2 and TRBJ1-3 proteins standing in past its ends, gives the full variable domain GAGVSQSPSNKVTEKGKDVELRCDPISGHTALYWYRQSLGQGLEFLIYFQGNSAPDKSGLPSDRFSAERTGGSVSTLTIQRTQQEDSAVYLCASSLVGTALSGNTIYFGEGSWLTVV.